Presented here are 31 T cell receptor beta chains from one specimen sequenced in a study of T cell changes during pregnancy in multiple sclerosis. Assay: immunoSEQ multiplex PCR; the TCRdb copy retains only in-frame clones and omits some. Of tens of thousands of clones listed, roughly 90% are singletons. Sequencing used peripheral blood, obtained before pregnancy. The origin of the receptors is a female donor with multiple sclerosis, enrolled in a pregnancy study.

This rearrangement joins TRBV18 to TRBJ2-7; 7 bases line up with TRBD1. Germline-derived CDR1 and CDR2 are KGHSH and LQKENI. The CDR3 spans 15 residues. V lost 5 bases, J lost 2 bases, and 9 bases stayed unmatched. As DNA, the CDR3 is TGTGCCAGCTCATCTAGACAGGGAAGGGCCTACGAGCAGTACTTC. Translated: CASSSRQGRAYEQYF. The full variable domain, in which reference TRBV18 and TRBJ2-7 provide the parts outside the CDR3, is NAGVMQNPRHLVRRRGQEARLRCSPMKGHSHVYWYRQLPEEGLKFMVYLQKENIIDESGMPKERFSAEFPKEGPSILRIQQVVRGDSAAYFCASSSRQGRAYEQYFGPGTRLTVT.

Here the CDR3 reads CASSGGQGRVIEQYF. The CDR3 region has the DNA TGTGCCAGCAGTGGGGGACAGGGACGGGTCATCGAGCAGTACTTC. The chain has TRBV6-1 and TRBJ2-7, with 9 bases fitting TRBD1. In germline, CDR1 is MNHNS, CDR2 SASEGT. The V and J ends lost 4 bases and 6 bases, in that order; junction bases with no gene match: 10. The CDR3 consists of 15 residues.

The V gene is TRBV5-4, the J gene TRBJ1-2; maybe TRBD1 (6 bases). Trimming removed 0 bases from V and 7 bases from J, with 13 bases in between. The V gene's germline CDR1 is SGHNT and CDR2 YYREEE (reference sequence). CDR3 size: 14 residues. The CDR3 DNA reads TGTGCCAGCAGCTTGGTTCCAGGGGCGGGTGGCTACACCTTC. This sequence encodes CASSLVPGAGGYTF.

The CDR3 region is CASSITGENTDTQYF. The CDR3 coding sequence is TGTGCCAGCAGCATCACGGGAGAAAACACAGATACGCAGTATTTT. This chain connects TRBV9 to TRBJ2-3; possibly TRBD2 for D (6 bases). Germline lookup yields CDR1 SGDLS and CDR2 YYNGEE. The CDR3 runs 15 residues. V was clipped by 4 bases and J by 2 bases, with 14 bases between them. The full variable domain, rest sourced from reference TRBV9 and TRBJ2-3, is DSGVTQTPKHLITATGQRVTLRCSPRSGDLSVYWYQQSLDQGLQFLIQYYNGEERAKGNILERFSAQQFPDLHSELNLSSLELGDSALYFCASSITGENTDTQYFGPGTRLTVL.

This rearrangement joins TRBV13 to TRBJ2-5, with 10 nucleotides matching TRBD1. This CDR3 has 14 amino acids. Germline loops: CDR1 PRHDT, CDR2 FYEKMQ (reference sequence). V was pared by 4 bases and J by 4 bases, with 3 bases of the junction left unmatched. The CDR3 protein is CASSWTGGLETQYF. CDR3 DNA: TGTGCCAGCAGCTGGACAGGGGGTTTAGAGACCCAGTACTTC.

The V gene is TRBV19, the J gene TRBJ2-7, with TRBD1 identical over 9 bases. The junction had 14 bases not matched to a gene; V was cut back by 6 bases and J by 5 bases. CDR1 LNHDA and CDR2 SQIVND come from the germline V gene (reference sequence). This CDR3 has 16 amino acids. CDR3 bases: TGTGCCAGTAGCCTGACGACGGGGACAGGGATAAACGAGCAGTACTTC. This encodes CASSLTTGTGINEQYF.

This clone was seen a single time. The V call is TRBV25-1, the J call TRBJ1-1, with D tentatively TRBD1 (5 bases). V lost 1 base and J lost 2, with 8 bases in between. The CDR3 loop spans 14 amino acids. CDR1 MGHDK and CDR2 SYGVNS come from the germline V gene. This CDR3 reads CASSEFQGNTEAFF. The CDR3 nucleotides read TGTGCCAGCAGTGAATTTCAGGGTAACACTGAAGCTTTCTTT.

The CDR3 sequence is CASSQSMGLAGGHIGEQYF. CDR3 nucleotide sequence: TGTGCCAGCAGCCAGTCCATGGGACTAGCGGGGGGGCATATCGGCGAGCAGTACTTC. The chain employs TRBV5-4 and TRBJ2-7, with 16 positions matching TRBD2. Trimming took 4 bases from V and 6 from J; bases not matched to a gene: 16. CDR3 length: 19 amino acids. Germline CDR1 is SGHNT and CDR2 is YYREEE (reference sequence).

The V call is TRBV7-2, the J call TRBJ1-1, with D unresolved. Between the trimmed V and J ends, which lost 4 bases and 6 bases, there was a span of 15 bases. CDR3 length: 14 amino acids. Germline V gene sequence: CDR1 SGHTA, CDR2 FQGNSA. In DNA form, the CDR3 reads TGTGCCAGCAGCTCCCGCCATGGTATAGCTGAAGCTTTCTTT. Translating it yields CASSSRHGIAEAFF.

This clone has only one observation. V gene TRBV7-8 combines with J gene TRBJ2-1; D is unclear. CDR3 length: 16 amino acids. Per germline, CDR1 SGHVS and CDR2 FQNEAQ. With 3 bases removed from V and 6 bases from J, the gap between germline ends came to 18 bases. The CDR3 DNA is TGTGCCAGCAGCTTGCGCGGCTCCGAATTAACCAATGAGCAGTTCTTC. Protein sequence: CASSLRGSELTNEQFF. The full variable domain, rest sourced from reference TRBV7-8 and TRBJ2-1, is GAGVSQSPRYKVAKRGQDVALRCDPISGHVSLFWYQQALGQGPEFLTYFQNEAQLDKSGLPSDRFFAERPEGSVSTLKIQRTQQEDSAVYLCASSLRGSELTNEQFFGPGTRLTVL.

CDR3 coding DNA: TGTGCCAGCAGACGAGCCGACAGGGTCTCAACCGGGGAGCTGTTTTTT. Amino acids: CASRRADRVSTGELFF. The genes are TRBV6-6 and TRBJ2-2; 7 bases agree with TRBD1. The junction had 12 bases not matched to a gene; V was cut back by 6 bases and J by 5 bases. The CDR3 loop spans 16 amino acids. The germline CDR1 and CDR2 sequences are MNHNY and SVGAGI (reference sequence).

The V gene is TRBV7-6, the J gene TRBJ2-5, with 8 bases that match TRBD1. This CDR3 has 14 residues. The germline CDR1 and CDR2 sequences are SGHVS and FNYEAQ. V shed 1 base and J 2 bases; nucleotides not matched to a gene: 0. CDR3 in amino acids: CASSLGTGQETQYF. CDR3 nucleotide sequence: TGTGCCAGCAGCTTAGGGACAGGGCAAGAGACCCAGTACTTC.

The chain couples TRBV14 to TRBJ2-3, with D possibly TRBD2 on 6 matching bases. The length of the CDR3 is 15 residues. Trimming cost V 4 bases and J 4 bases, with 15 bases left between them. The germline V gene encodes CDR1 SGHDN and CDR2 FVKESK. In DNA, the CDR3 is TGTGCCAGCAGCCCCCGACTAGATGGGGCAGATACGCAGTATTTT. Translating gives CASSPRLDGADTQYF.

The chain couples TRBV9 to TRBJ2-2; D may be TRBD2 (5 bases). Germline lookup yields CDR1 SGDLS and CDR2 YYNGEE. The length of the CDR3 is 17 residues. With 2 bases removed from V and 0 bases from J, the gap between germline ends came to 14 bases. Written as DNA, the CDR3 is TGTGCCAGCAGCGTTACGGCGGGCCTCGCGAACACCGGGGAGCTGTTTTTT. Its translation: CASSVTAGLANTGELFF. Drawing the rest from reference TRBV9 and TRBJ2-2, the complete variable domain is DSGVTQTPKHLITATGQRVTLRCSPRSGDLSVYWYQQSLDQGLQFLIQYYNGEERAKGNILERFSAQQFPDLHSELNLSSLELGDSALYFCASSVTAGLANTGELFFGEGSRLTVL.

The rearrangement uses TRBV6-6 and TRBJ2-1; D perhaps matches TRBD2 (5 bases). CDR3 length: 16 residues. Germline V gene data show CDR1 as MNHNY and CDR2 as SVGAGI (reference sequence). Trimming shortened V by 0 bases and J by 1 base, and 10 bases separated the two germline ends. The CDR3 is CASSYSRGTSYNEQFF. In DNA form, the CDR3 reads TGTGCCAGCAGTTACTCTCGGGGTACGTCCTACAATGAGCAGTTCTTC.

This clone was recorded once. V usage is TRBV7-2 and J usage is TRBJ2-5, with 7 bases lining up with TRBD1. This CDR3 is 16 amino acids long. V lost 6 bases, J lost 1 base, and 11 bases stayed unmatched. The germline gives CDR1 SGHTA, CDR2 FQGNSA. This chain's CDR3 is CASSFGDSGSQETQYF. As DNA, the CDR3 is TGTGCCAGCAGTTTTGGGGACAGCGGAAGCCAAGAGACCCAGTACTTC.

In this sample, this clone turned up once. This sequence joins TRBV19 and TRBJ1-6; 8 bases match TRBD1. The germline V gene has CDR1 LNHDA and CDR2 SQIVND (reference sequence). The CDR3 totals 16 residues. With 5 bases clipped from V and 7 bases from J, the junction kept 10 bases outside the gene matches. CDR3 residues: CASSPARGQRNSPLHF. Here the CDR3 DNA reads TGTGCCAGTAGTCCGGCCAGGGGGCAACGAAATTCACCCCTCCACTTT.

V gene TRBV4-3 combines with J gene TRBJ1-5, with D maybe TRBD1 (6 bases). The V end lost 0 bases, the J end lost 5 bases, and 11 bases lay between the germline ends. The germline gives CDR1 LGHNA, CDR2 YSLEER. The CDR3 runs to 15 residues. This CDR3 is CASSQEHREYQPQHF. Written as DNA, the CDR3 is TGCGCCAGCAGCCAAGAACACAGGGAGTATCAGCCCCAGCATTTT.

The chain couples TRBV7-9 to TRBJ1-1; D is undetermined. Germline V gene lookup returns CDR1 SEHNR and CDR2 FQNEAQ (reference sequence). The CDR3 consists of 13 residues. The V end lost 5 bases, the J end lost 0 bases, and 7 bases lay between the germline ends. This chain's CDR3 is CASSLDMNTEAFF. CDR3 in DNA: TGTGCCAGCAGCCTTGACATGAACACTGAAGCTTTCTTT.

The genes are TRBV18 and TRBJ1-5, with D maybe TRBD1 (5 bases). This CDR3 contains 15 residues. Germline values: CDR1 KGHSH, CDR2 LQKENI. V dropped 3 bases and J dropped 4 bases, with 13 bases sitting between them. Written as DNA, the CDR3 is TGTGCCAGCTCACCCTCCGACAGCGCGAATCAGCCCCAGCATTTT. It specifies CASSPSDSANQPQHF.

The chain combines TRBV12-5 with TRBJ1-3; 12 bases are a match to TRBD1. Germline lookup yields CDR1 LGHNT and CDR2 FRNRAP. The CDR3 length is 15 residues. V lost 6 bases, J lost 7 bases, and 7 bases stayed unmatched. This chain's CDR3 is CASGPGTGGANTIYF. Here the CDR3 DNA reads TGTGCTAGTGGCCCCGGGACAGGGGGCGCGAACACCATATATTTT. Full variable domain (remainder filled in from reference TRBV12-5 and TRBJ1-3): DARVTQTPRHKVTEMGQEVTMRCQPILGHNTVFWYRQTMMQGLELLAYFRNRAPLDDSGMPKDRFSAEMPDATLATLKIQPSEPRDSAVYFCASGPGTGGANTIYFGEGSWLTVV.

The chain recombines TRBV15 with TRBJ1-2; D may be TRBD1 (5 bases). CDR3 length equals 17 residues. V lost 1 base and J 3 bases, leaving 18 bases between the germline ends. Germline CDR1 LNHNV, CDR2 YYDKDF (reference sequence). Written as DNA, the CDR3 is TGTGCCACCAGCAGAGGCGGGGACTCCCGGGGGGACTATGGCTACACCTTC. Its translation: CATSRGGDSRGDYGYTF. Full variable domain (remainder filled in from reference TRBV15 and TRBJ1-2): DAMVIQNPRYQVTQFGKPVTLSCSQTLNHNVMYWYQQKSSQAPKLLFHYYDKDFNNEADTPDNFQSRRPNTSFCFLDIRSPGLGDTAMYLCATSRGGDSRGDYGYTFGSGTRLTVV.

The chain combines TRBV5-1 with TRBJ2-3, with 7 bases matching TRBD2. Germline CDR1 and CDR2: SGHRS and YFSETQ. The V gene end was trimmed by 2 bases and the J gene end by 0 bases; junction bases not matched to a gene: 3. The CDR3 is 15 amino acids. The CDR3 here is CASSFDGRSTDTQYF. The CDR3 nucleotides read TGCGCCAGCAGCTTCGACGGGAGGAGCACAGATACGCAGTATTTT.

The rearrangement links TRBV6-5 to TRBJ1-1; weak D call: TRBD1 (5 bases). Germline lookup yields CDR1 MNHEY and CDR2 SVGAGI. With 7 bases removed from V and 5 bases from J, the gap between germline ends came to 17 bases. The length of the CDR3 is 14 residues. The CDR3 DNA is TGTGCCAGCACCTACGGGGGGAAGGGAACTGAAGCTTTCTTT. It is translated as CASTYGGKGTEAFF.

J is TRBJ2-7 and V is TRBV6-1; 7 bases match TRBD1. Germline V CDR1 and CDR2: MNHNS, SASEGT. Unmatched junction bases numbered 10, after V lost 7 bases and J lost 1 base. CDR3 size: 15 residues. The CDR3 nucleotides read TGTGCCAGCACTCCGACAGGGTCACCTTCCTACGAGCAGTACTTC. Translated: CASTPTGSPSYEQYF.

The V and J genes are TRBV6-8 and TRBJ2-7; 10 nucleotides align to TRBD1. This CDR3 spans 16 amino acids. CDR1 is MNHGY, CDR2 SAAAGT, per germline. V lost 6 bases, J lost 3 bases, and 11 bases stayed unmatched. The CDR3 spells CASRQSPGQGIYEQYF. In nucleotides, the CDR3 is TGTGCCAGCAGACAATCACCGGGACAGGGGATCTACGAGCAGTACTTC.

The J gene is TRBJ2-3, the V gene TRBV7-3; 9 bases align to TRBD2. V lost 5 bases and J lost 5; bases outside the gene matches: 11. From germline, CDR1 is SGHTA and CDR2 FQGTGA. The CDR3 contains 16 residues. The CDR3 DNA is TGTGCCAGCAGCGAGTTCGGCGGGGGGGCTATAGATACGCAGTATTTT. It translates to CASSEFGGGAIDTQYF.

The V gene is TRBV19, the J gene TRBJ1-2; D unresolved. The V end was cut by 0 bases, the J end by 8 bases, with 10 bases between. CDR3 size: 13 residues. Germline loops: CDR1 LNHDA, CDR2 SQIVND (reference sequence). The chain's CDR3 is CASSIEGRGGYTF. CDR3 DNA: TGTGCCAGTAGTATAGAAGGCAGAGGCGGCTACACCTTC.

The CDR3 region is CASSEPGQPYTEAFF. The CDR3 DNA reads TGCGCCAGCAGCGAACCGGGACAGCCTTACACTGAAGCTTTCTTT. The chain links TRBV5-1 to TRBJ1-1; 7 nucleotides align to TRBD1. Germline V CDR1 and CDR2: SGHRS, YFSETQ. CDR3 length: 15 amino acids. J gave up 3 bases and V 4 bases, and 9 bases lay outside the gene matches.

The CDR3 bases are TGCGCCAGCAGCTCGGGGGGACAGGGAAGCCAAGAGACCCAGTACTTC. As protein: CASSSGGQGSQETQYF. The chain has TRBV5-1 and TRBJ2-5; 9 positions match TRBD1. The CDR3 spans 16 residues. With 3 bases clipped from V and 1 base from J, the junction kept 7 bases outside the gene matches. Germline CDR1 SGHRS, CDR2 YFSETQ. Based on the CDR3 plus reference TRBV5-1 and TRBJ2-5, the full variable domain is KAGVTQTPRYLIKTRGQQVTLSCSPISGHRSVSWYQQTPGQGLQFLFEYFSETQRNKGNFPGRFSGRQFSNSRSEMNVSTLELGDSALYLCASSSGGQGSQETQYFGPGTRLLVL.

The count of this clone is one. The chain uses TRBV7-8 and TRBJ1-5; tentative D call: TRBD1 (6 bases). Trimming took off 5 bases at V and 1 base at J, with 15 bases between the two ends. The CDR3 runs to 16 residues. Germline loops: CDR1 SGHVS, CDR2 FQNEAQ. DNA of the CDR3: TGTGCCAGCAGCCCGCAGGGGTTGGGGAGCAATCAGCCCCAGCATTTT. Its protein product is CASSPQGLGSNQPQHF.